The text below deals with one T cell receptor beta chain. This specimen comes from a study of metastatic and nonmetastatic thyroid tumors. TCRdb re-called the PCR reads with MiXCR. The sample has about 38,000 clones; around half are singletons. Every patient underwent thyroid surgery untreated. The germline V gene encodes CDR1 DFQATT and CDR2 SNEGSKA (reference sequence). V was cut by 0 bases and J by 4 bases, with 13 bases left in between. The CDR3 has 15 residues. V gene TRBV20-1 combines with J gene TRBJ1-5; D remains ambiguous. This TCR derives from a male donor with papillary thyroid cancer or a benign thyroid nodule (not recorded which). Some clones in this sample may be carry-over from other donors' samples. Input material: tumor tissue. Written as DNA, the CDR3 is TGCAGTGCTAGAGATCGCGGGCAGACTAATCAGCCCCAGCATTTT. Its translation is CSARDRGQTNQPQHF.